These 29 T cell receptor beta chains were sequenced from one sample in a study of control samples from healthy donors and cancer patients. The table came from immunoSEQ multiplex PCR; TCRdb's copy has only in-frame clones and leaves some out. The sample shows 350,000 to 450,000 clones, 90% of them seen only once. The sequencing input was PBMCs. These receptors came from a man aged 35 to 55 with head and neck cancer.

The chain has TRBV5-6 and TRBJ1-3, with 11 bases aligning to TRBD1. Germline loops: CDR1 SGHDT, CDR2 YYEEEE. J gave up 8 bases and V 4 bases, and 2 bases lay outside the gene matches. This CDR3 spans 13 amino acids. The CDR3 spells CASSKGQGDTIYF. CDR3 bases: TGTGCCAGCAGCAAGGGACAGGGGGACACCATATATTTT.

This chain connects TRBV24-1 to TRBJ2-1; 10 bases fit TRBD2. CDR3 length: 15 amino acids. Germline trimming cut 3 bases from V and 5 bases from J; bases unmatched to any gene: 3. The V gene's germline CDR1 is KGHDR and CDR2 SFDVKD. CDR3 sequence (DNA): TGTGCCACCAGTGATCGAGCGGGGGGGCACAATGAGCAGTTCTTC. This sequence encodes CATSDRAGGHNEQFF.

About this clone itself: The same CDR3 can be traced to other DNA sequences in this sample. The rearrangement joins TRBV28 to TRBJ2-7; the match to TRBD1 covers 11 bases. Germline V lookup: CDR1 MDHEN, CDR2 SYDVKM. This CDR3 has 14 residues. J lost 13 bases, V lost 3 bases, and 11 bases had no gene match. The DNA of the CDR3 is TGTGCCAGCAGTTTCGGGACAGGGGGGATATCGCAATACTTC. Its protein is CASSFGTGGISQYF.

The V and J genes are TRBV11-3 and TRBJ2-5; the match to TRBD2 covers 8 bases. This CDR3 region has 18 residues. CDR1 SGHNT and CDR2 YENEEA come from the germline V gene. Trimming removed 1 base from V and 4 bases from J; junction bases left unmatched: 14. CDR3 residues: CASSLGPGSGGLGETQYF. CDR3 bases: TGTGCCAGCAGCTTAGGGCCTGGGAGCGGGGGCCTGGGAGAGACCCAGTACTTC.

The CDR3 loop reads CASSQENIRLAGGWTQYF. CDR3 nucleotide sequence: TGTGCCAGCAGCCAAGAGAATATTCGACTAGCGGGGGGATGGACGCAGTATTTT. The V gene is TRBV3-1 (or the pseudogene TRBV3-2), the J gene TRBJ2-3, with TRBD2 identical over 13 bases. Germline CDR1 is LGHDT and CDR2 is YNNKEL (reference sequence). Trimming cost V 0 bases and J 9 bases; bases outside gene matches: 12. CDR3 length: 18 amino acids.

This clone was recorded a few times. The V gene is TRBV19, the J gene TRBJ2-7; the D gene is possibly TRBD2 (5 bases). V was cut by 4 bases and J by 4 bases, with 14 bases left in between. This CDR3 region has 14 residues. CDR1 and CDR2 from the germline V gene are LNHDA and SQIVND (reference sequence). The CDR3 loop is CASSTSGIRYEQYF. DNA for the CDR3: TGTGCCAGTAGTACCTCCGGGATCAGATACGAGCAGTACTTC.

The rearrangement uses TRBV7-2 and TRBJ1-1; TRBD1 aligns across 7 bases. J gave up 11 bases and V 5 bases, and 8 bases lay outside the gene matches. This CDR3 spans 12 amino acids. Looked up from germline, CDR1 is SGHTA and CDR2 is FQGNSA. The DNA for the CDR3 is TGTGCCAGCAGCGCCGCGACAGGGAAGGCTTTCTTT. It encodes CASSAATGKAFF.

The V and J genes are TRBV19 and TRBJ1-5; TRBD1 might be the D (6 bases). The CDR3 has 14 amino acids. CDR1 LNHDA and CDR2 SQIVND come from the germline V gene (reference sequence). V gave up 8 bases and J gave up 3 bases, with 14 bases separating them. In DNA form, the CDR3 reads TGTGCCAGTGCCCGAGGGGGACTCAATCAGCCCCAGCATTTT. Translation gives CASARGGLNQPQHF.

The CDR3 sequence is CASSLPDAGKSYEQYF. The CDR3 DNA follows: TGTGCCAGCAGTTTACCCGACGCCGGGAAGTCCTACGAGCAGTACTTC. This sequence joins TRBV28 and TRBJ2-7; D perhaps matches TRBD2 (5 bases). Germline CDR1 reads MDHEN; CDR2 reads SYDVKM. V lost 2 bases and J 1 base, leaving 15 bases between the germline ends. This CDR3 is 16 amino acids long.

The rearrangement uses TRBV11-3 and TRBJ2-2; 9 bases line up with TRBD2. V trimming: 8 bases; J trimming: 5 bases; junction bases outside the gene matches: 6. Per the germline V gene, CDR1 is SGHNT and CDR2 is YENEEA. The CDR3 contains 14 residues. CDR3 in amino acids: CASQGLAGTGELFF. CDR3 sequence (DNA): TGTGCCAGCCAGGGGCTAGCGGGAACCGGGGAGCTGTTTTTT.

This clone came up once. This chain connects TRBV28 to TRBJ1-6; unclear D gene. Deletions cut 1 base from V and 7 bases from J, with 14 bases between. The germline CDR1 and CDR2 sequences are MDHEN and SYDVKM. CDR3 length equals 16 residues. The CDR3 loop is CASSLSQAGENSPLHF. CDR3 coding DNA: TGTGCCAGCAGTTTATCTCAGGCTGGGGAGAATTCACCCCTCCACTTT.

The chain combines TRBV27 with TRBJ1-6; D is unresolved. The CDR3 runs 14 residues. Germline CDR1 is MNHEY and CDR2 is SMNVEV (reference sequence). V lost 8 bases, J lost 6 bases, and 14 bases lay in between. The CDR3 coding sequence is TGTGCCAGCGCTTCGCAGACTCTTAATTCACCCCTCCACTTT. Amino acid sequence: CASASQTLNSPLHF.

This sequence joins TRBV11-2 and TRBJ2-7, with 7 positions matching TRBD1. The length of the CDR3 is 13 residues. The germline V gene has CDR1 SGHAT and CDR2 FQNNGV. Trimming at V came to 5 bases and at J to 2 bases, leaving 3 bases not matched to a gene. Here the CDR3 DNA reads TGTGCCAGCAGCCCTGGGACAGCCTACGAGCAGTACTTC. This encodes CASSPGTAYEQYF.

This clone was detected only once. This chain uses TRBV5-1 with TRBJ2-7; D may correspond to TRBD1 or TRBD2 (5 bases each). In germline, CDR1 is SGHRS, CDR2 YFSETQ. The CDR3 is 15 amino acids. V lost 0 bases, J lost 4 bases, and 14 bases lay in between. CDR3 region: CASSLGGSGYYEQYF. CDR3 nucleotide sequence: TGCGCCAGCAGCTTGGGGGGGTCCGGATATTACGAGCAGTACTTC.

The chain uses TRBV7-8 and TRBJ2-1, with 8 nucleotides matching TRBD2. The J segment lost 7 bases and the V segment lost 2 bases, leaving 7 bases of the junction unmatched. Germline V gene data show CDR1 as SGHVS and CDR2 as FQNEAQ. The CDR3 runs to 15 residues. CDR3 sequence: CASSLTGGAGNEQFF. The DNA for the CDR3 is TGTGCCAGCAGCTTAACCGGGGGGGCAGGGAATGAGCAGTTCTTC. The whole variable domain, filled in from reference TRBV7-8 and TRBJ2-1, reads GAGVSQSPRYKVAKRGQDVALRCDPISGHVSLFWYQQALGQGPEFLTYFQNEAQLDKSGLPSDRFFAERPEGSVSTLKIQRTQQEDSAVYLCASSLTGGAGNEQFFGPGTRLTVL.

The V and J genes are TRBV5-6 and TRBJ2-5; 7 nucleotides match TRBD1. Losses at the gene ends were 3 bases for V and 5 bases for J; bases not matched to a gene: 7. CDR3 length: 14 residues. From germline, CDR1 is SGHDT and CDR2 YYEEEE. In nucleotides, the CDR3 is TGTGCCAGCAGCTACAGGGGTTCCCTGGAGACCCAGTACTTC. Translated: CASSYRGSLETQYF.

CDR3 nucleotide sequence: TGTGCCAGCAGTTACCTCGGGACAGACCCAACCTACGAGCAGTACTTC. This sequence encodes CASSYLGTDPTYEQYF. V is TRBV27 and J is TRBJ2-7; 7 positions agree with TRBD1. V trimming: 4 bases; J trimming: 2 bases; junction bases outside the gene matches: 11. In germline, CDR1 is MNHEY, CDR2 SMNVEV (reference sequence). CDR3 length: 16 amino acids.

The J gene is TRBJ1-6, the V gene TRBV30, with 10 bases identical to TRBD1. Germline CDR1 and CDR2: GTSNPN and SVGIG (reference sequence). Trimming removed 5 bases from V and 10 bases from J; junction bases left unmatched: 2. The CDR3 contains 12 residues. CDR3 nucleotide sequence: TGTGCCTGGGGGACAGGGGACTCACCCCTCCACTTT. Amino acid sequence: CAWGTGDSPLHF.

This clone has just one count. V and J are TRBV10-1 and TRBJ2-5; weak D call: TRBD1 (5 bases). Per germline, CDR1 WNHNN and CDR2 SYGVQD (reference sequence). The CDR3 is 18 residues long. The V and J ends lost 4 bases and 2 bases respectively, with 23 bases between them. The CDR3 spells CASSGSPNQTDPQETQYF. The CDR3 nucleotides read TGCGCCAGCAGTGGGTCACCGAACCAGACAGACCCACAAGAGACCCAGTACTTC.

This rearrangement joins TRBV4-3 to TRBJ2-1, with TRBD1 matching 7 bases. The V segment lost 0 bases and the J segment 4 bases; nucleotides outside the gene matches: 3. Germline CDR1 is LGHNA and CDR2 is YSLEER. The CDR3 sequence is 15 residues long. The CDR3 DNA reads as TGCGCCAGCAGCCAAGATAAGGGGGCTTACAATGAGCAGTTCTTC. It specifies CASSQDKGAYNEQFF.

The rearrangement joins TRBV30 to TRBJ1-3; D unresolved. Germline V gene sequence: CDR1 GTSNPN, CDR2 SVGIG (reference sequence). This CDR3 comprises 13 residues. Trimming pared 4 bases from V and 0 bases from J, leaving 7 bases between. DNA of the CDR3: TGTGCCTGGACAGTGACCTCTGGAAACACCATATATTTT. The encoded protein is CAWTVTSGNTIYF.

This clone showed up just once. The chain couples TRBV5-5 to TRBJ2-3; D may be TRBD2 (6 bases). The V end lost 0 bases, the J end lost 5 bases, and 13 bases lay between the germline ends. CDR1 is SGHKS and CDR2 is YYEKEE in the germline V gene (reference sequence). The CDR3 spans 15 residues. For the CDR3, the DNA is TGTGCCAGCAGCTTGGGGCCTAGCGTGGGAGATACGCAGTATTTT. Amino acid sequence: CASSLGPSVGDTQYF.

The J gene is TRBJ2-1, the V gene TRBV5-5, with D uncertain. This CDR3 spans 15 amino acids. From germline, CDR1 is SGHKS and CDR2 YYEKEE (reference sequence). V shed 4 bases and J shed 0 bases, with 11 bases lying between them. This CDR3 reads CASSPVVSSYNEQFF. The CDR3 nucleotides are TGTGCCAGCAGCCCAGTGGTTAGCTCCTACAATGAGCAGTTCTTC.

The CDR3 sequence is CATSPMGRETQYF. The DNA of the CDR3 is TGTGCCACCAGTCCTATGGGGAGGGAGACCCAGTACTTC. This chain connects TRBV15 to TRBJ2-5, with D possibly being TRBD2 (6 bases). Trimming took off 6 bases at V and 5 bases at J, with 13 bases between the two ends. Germline V gene lookup returns CDR1 LNHNV and CDR2 YYDKDF (reference sequence). The CDR3 length is 13 residues.

This clone came up once. CDR3: CASGQNTGLIAFF. DNA for the CDR3: TGTGCCAGCGGCCAAAATACAGGGTTAATTGCTTTCTTT. The V gene is TRBV21-1, the J gene TRBJ1-1; the table's D call of TRBD1 was not tested on the DNA. TRBV21-1 is labeled a pseudogene. The CDR3 extends over 13 amino acids.

CDR3 nucleotide sequence: TGTGCCAGCAGCCCCCAAGCGGACAGCACCTACGAGCAGTACTTC. Translation gives CASSPQADSTYEQYF. The V call is TRBV3-1 (or the pseudogene TRBV3-2), the J call TRBJ2-7, with D tentatively TRBD1 (6 bases). CDR1 and CDR2 (germline): LGHDT, YNNKEL (reference sequence). Trimming shortened V by 4 bases and J by 2 bases, and 15 bases separated the two germline ends. The CDR3 contains 15 residues.

This chain joins TRBV14 and TRBJ1-2; a possible D gene is TRBD1 (6 bases). CDR1 and CDR2 (germline): SGHDN, FVKESK. Trimming pared 0 bases from V and 1 base from J, leaving 15 bases between. This CDR3 is built from 17 residues. CDR3 protein: CASSQDLWGPLNYGYTF. The CDR3 bases are TGTGCCAGCAGCCAAGATTTGTGGGGGCCCCTTAACTATGGCTACACCTTC.

This chain joins TRBV6-5 and TRBJ2-5; 7 bases line up with TRBD1. CDR1 and CDR2 (germline): MNHEY, SVGAGI. V shed 4 bases, J shed 7 bases, and the junction held 6 bases outside the gene matches. The CDR3 has 13 residues. The CDR3 is CASSFGQDGTQYF. CDR3 DNA sequence: TGTGCCAGCAGTTTCGGACAGGATGGGACCCAGTACTTC.

This CDR3 is CASTPDRGAEAFF. CDR3 DNA: TGTGCCAGCACCCCCGACAGGGGGGCTGAAGCTTTCTTT. The V gene is TRBV6-5, the J gene TRBJ1-1, with 9 nucleotides matching TRBD1. The CDR3 loop spans 13 amino acids. The V gene end was trimmed by 7 bases and the J gene end by 6 bases; junction bases not matched to a gene: 6. The germline CDR1 and CDR2 sequences are MNHEY and SVGAGI.